This TCR beta chain was retrieved from a study of cytomegalovirus exposure and HLA in healthy donors. Study observations and caveats: Reports showed the classifier diagnosing cytomegalovirus status with high specificity and sensitivity.

Notes on this clone: Antigen: not known.

The assay was immunoSEQ multiplex PCR, and TCRdb's table has in-frame clones only and misses some. The sample includes about 92,000 clones, about 93% of them seen just once. In germline, CDR1 is MNHNY, CDR2 SVGAGI (reference sequence). The CDR3 length is 14 residues. Trimming removed 2 bases at V and 1 base at J, with 8 bases between. The sequencing input was PBMCs. V is TRBV6-6 and J is TRBJ1-1; maybe TRBD1 (6 bases). This TCR derives from a woman between 25 and 40 years old in good health and CMV-seropositive. CDR3 residues: CASSYTGRNTEAFF. The CDR3 DNA reads TGTGCCAGCAGTTACACAGGGAGGAACACTGAAGCTTTCTTT.